A single sample gave rise to the 25 T cell receptor beta chains below, sequenced in a study of identifying expanded T cells in peripheral blood. Clones were read by immunoSEQ multiplex PCR, and TCRdb kept only the in-frame ones, dropping some. Of some 81,000 clones in the sample, 84% are singletons; the top ten hold around a sixth. Material: blood. The receptors originated from a person aged 18 to 75 in good health.

The chain recombines TRBV19 with TRBJ2-7; 8 nucleotides agree with TRBD1. CDR1 LNHDA and CDR2 SQIVND come from the germline V gene (reference sequence). V lost 6 bases and J lost 4; bases outside the gene matches: 8. The CDR3 covers 14 residues. The CDR3 here is CASRATGDKYEQYF. The CDR3 DNA follows: TGTGCCAGTAGGGCGACAGGGGACAAATACGAGCAGTACTTC.

The rearrangement links TRBV27 to TRBJ2-7; 7 bases are a match to TRBD1. CDR3 size: 15 residues. In germline, CDR1 is MNHEY, CDR2 SMNVEV (reference sequence). The trim removed 5 bases at V and 2 bases at J, leaving 9 bases unmatched. CDR3 sequence reads: CASSVDRASTYEQYF. For the CDR3, the DNA is TGTGCCAGCAGTGTCGACAGGGCTTCAACCTACGAGCAGTACTTC.

This clone was counted only a few times. Compared with germline, one end of the junction differs, possibly owing to a read error. CDR3 in DNA: TGTGCTAGCAGCTTGAGGCTAGGTTCAGGGCTGAGCCAAGAGACCCAGTACTTC. Its translation is CASSLRLGSGLSQETQYF. The J gene is TRBJ2-5, the V gene TRBV7-7, with a possible D match to TRBD1 (5 bases). Germline loops: CDR1 SSHAT, CDR2 FNYEAQ (reference sequence). This CDR3 comprises 18 residues.

This clone came up a few times. V gene TRBV2 combines with J gene TRBJ2-7; tentative D call: TRBD2 (6 bases). The V end was cut by 6 bases, the J end by 3 bases, with 15 bases between. The germline V gene has CDR1 SNHLY and CDR2 FYNNEI. This CDR3 has 14 residues. The CDR3 DNA is TGTGCCAGCAGACGCTCGGGACTCCGCTACGAGCAGTACTTC. This codes for CASRRSGLRYEQYF.

The V and J genes are TRBV6-1 and TRBJ2-7, with D unclear. The CDR3 has 12 residues. Germline V gene lookup returns CDR1 MNHNS and CDR2 SASEGT. Deletions cut 3 bases from V and 2 bases from J, with 5 bases between. The CDR3, as DNA: TGTGCCAGCAGTGAGTTGCCCTACGAGCAGTACTTC. Amino acids: CASSELPYEQYF.

The table lists this clone with a count of one. The rearrangement uses TRBV6-5 and TRBJ1-2; no reliable D call. V lost 2 bases, J lost 6 bases, and 13 bases lay in between. Germline V gives CDR1 MNHEY, CDR2 SVGAGI. CDR3 length: 14 amino acids. The CDR3 here is CASSYGVRSDGYTF. The DNA for the CDR3 is TGTGCCAGCAGTTACGGAGTCAGATCGGATGGCTACACCTTC.

The V gene is TRBV6-1, the J gene TRBJ2-7; D is perhaps TRBD2 (6 bases). The V end lost 5 bases, the J end lost 0 bases, and 14 bases lay between the germline ends. Germline assignment: CDR1 MNHNS and CDR2 SASEGT. The CDR3 is made up of 15 amino acids. CDR3 sequence reads: CASSMWGLSSYEQYF. In DNA, the CDR3 is TGTGCCAGCAGTATGTGGGGACTGAGCTCCTACGAGCAGTACTTC.

The rearrangement links TRBV19 to TRBJ1-5, with TRBD1 identical over 8 bases. The CDR3 has 14 amino acids. Germline V gives CDR1 LNHDA, CDR2 SQIVND (reference sequence). Losses at the gene ends were 6 bases for V and 3 bases for J; bases not matched to a gene: 4. DNA of the CDR3: TGTGCCAGTAGGTTACAGGGGGACAATCAGCCCCAGCATTTT. This codes for CASRLQGDNQPQHF.

Comments on this clone: A much larger clone sits a single nucleotide away, making a read error possible. This chain links TRBV7-6 with TRBJ2-7; no firm D call. CDR1 and CDR2 (germline): SGHVS, FNYEAQ. This CDR3 has 15 residues. Trimming shortened V by 4 bases and J by 1 base, and 14 bases separated the two germline ends. The DNA for the CDR3 is TGTGCCAGCAGCTCGTCCCTCATAATATCCTACGAGCAGTACTTC. Translation: CASSSSLIISYEQYF. The whole variable domain, remainder taken from reference TRBV7-6 and TRBJ2-7, is GAGVSQSPRYKVTKRGQDVALRCDPISGHVSLYWYRQALGQGPEFLTYFNYEAQQDKSGLPNDRFSAERPEGSISTLTIQRTEQRDSAMYRCASSSSLIISYEQYFGPGTRLTVT.

J is TRBJ2-6 and V is TRBV7-3, with D uncertain. There are 16 residues in the CDR3. V was pared by 10 bases and J by 0 bases, with 16 bases between. Germline V gene data show CDR1 as SGHTA and CDR2 as FQGTGA. DNA for the CDR3: TGTGCCACCGCCCTGATACCCAACTCTGGGGCCAACGTCCTGACTTTC. Translating gives CATALIPNSGANVLTF.

This clone occurred a few times. In DNA form, the CDR3 reads TGTGCCAGCAGTCCTCGCCGGGACTACCCCATTACTGAGCAGTTCTTC. Its translation is CASSPRRDYPITEQFF. The V call is TRBV27, the J call TRBJ2-1, with TRBD2 matching 7 bases. The CDR3 consists of 16 residues. Per the germline V gene, CDR1 is MNHEY and CDR2 is SMNVEV (reference sequence). Trimming removed 5 bases from V and 9 bases from J; junction bases left unmatched: 16.

This clone was observed a few times. CDR3: CATSRDHQGAQAFF. As DNA, the CDR3 is TGTGCCACCAGCAGAGATCATCAGGGGGCGCAAGCTTTCTTT. The chain employs TRBV15 and TRBJ1-1; 8 bases match TRBD1. Germline values: CDR1 LNHNV, CDR2 YYDKDF (reference sequence). This CDR3 contains 14 residues. V was pared by 0 bases and J by 9 bases, with 6 bases of the junction left unmatched.

This chain links TRBV6-1 with TRBJ1-5; 7 positions match TRBD1. V shed 5 bases, J shed 1 base, and the junction held 2 bases outside the gene matches. Germline V gene sequence: CDR1 MNHNS, CDR2 SASEGT. The CDR3 sequence is 14 residues long. The CDR3 region is CASSLQGSNQPQHF. As DNA, the CDR3 is TGTGCCAGCAGTCTACAGGGGAGCAATCAGCCCCAGCATTTT.

This rearrangement joins TRBV28 to TRBJ2-5; D perhaps matches TRBD1 (6 bases). V shed 1 base and J shed 4 bases, with 13 bases lying between them. The germline gives CDR1 MDHEN, CDR2 SYDVKM. The CDR3 spans 15 residues. CDR3 sequence: CASSLFRTAVETQYF. The CDR3 coding sequence is TGTGCCAGCAGTTTATTTCGGACAGCCGTAGAGACCCAGTACTTC. Filled out from reference TRBV28 and TRBJ2-5, the complete variable domain reads DVKVTQSSRYLVKRTGEKVFLECVQDMDHENMFWYRQDPGLGLRLIYFSYDVKMKEKGDIPEGYSVSREKKERFSLILESASTNQTSMYLCASSLFRTAVETQYFGPGTRLLVL.

The V and J genes are TRBV19 and TRBJ2-1; the D gene is possibly TRBD1 (6 bases). Germline V gene lookup returns CDR1 LNHDA and CDR2 SQIVND (reference sequence). V lost 3 bases to trimming and J lost 1 base, with 10 bases between them. The CDR3 is 15 residues long. The DNA of the CDR3 is TGTGCCAGTAGTATCCAGGGGTGGTCCTACAATGAGCAGTTCTTC. Amino acid sequence: CASSIQGWSYNEQFF.

This clone came up once. This chain joins TRBV11-2 and TRBJ1-3; 8 bases are a match to TRBD1. Germline lookup yields CDR1 SGHAT and CDR2 FQNNGV. The CDR3 spans 17 residues. J lost 4 bases, V lost 0 bases, and 8 bases had no gene match. CDR3 bases: TGTGCCAGCAGCTTAGACTTTGGACAGGGATCGGGAAACACCATATATTTT. This sequence encodes CASSLDFGQGSGNTIYF.

CDR3 nucleotides: TGTGCCAGCAGGGGACAGGAGAACACTGAAGCTTTCTTT. Its protein is CASRGQENTEAFF. The chain has TRBV11-3 and TRBJ1-1; 8 bases match TRBD1. The V gene end was trimmed by 6 bases and the J gene end by 1 base; junction bases not matched to a gene: 1. Germline lookup yields CDR1 SGHNT and CDR2 YENEEA. The CDR3 covers 13 residues. The variable domain in full, completed from reference TRBV11-3 and TRBJ1-1, reads EAGVVQSPRYKIIEKKQPVAFWCNPISGHNTLYWYLQNLGQGPELLIRYENEEAVDDSQLPKDRFSAERLKGVDSTLKIQPAELGDSAVYLCASRGQENTEAFFGQGTRLTVV.

V is TRBV30 and J is TRBJ2-7, with D possibly being TRBD1 (5 bases). CDR1 and CDR2 (germline): GTSNPN, SVGIG (reference sequence). V was cut by 0 bases and J by 4 bases, with 7 bases left in between. The CDR3 runs to 12 residues. The CDR3 DNA follows: TGTGCCTGGAGTGTATCAGGGTACGAGCAGTACTTC. This encodes CAWSVSGYEQYF. The complete variable domain, with remaining parts taken from reference TRBV30 and TRBJ2-7, reads SQTIHQWPATLVQPVGSPLSLECTVEGTSNPNLYWYRQAAGRGLQLLFYSVGIGQISSEVPQNLSASRPQDRQFILSSKKLLLSDSGFYLCAWSVSGYEQYFGPGTRLTVT.

V gene TRBV19 combines with J gene TRBJ1-1, with D perhaps TRBD1 (6 bases). V was clipped by 6 bases and J by 1 base, with 15 bases between them. Germline V lookup: CDR1 LNHDA, CDR2 SQIVND (reference sequence). This CDR3 spans 15 amino acids. CDR3 coding DNA: TGTGCCAGTAGCGATGGGCCAGGGGAGAACACTGAAGCTTTCTTT. Protein product: CASSDGPGENTEAFF.

The chain uses TRBV5-4 and TRBJ2-4; D remains unclear. Trimming removed 5 bases at V and 6 bases at J, with 18 bases between. There are 15 residues in the CDR3. Germline V gene sequence: CDR1 SGHNT, CDR2 YYREEE (reference sequence). The CDR3 nucleotides read TGTGCCAGCAGTCCCGACGCCACTACGACAAACATTCAGTACTTC. Translation gives CASSPDATTTNIQYF.

This clone was detected a few times. V usage is TRBV4-2 and J usage is TRBJ2-5; weak D call: TRBD2 (5 bases). The V end lost 0 bases, the J end lost 4 bases, and 12 bases lay between the germline ends. The CDR3 has 15 amino acids. Germline lookup yields CDR1 LGHNA and CDR2 YNFKEQ. As DNA, the CDR3 is TGTGCCAGCAGCCAAGACGGGAAAGGGCCAGAGACCCAGTACTTC. Translated: CASSQDGKGPETQYF.

The chain is built from TRBV7-2 and TRBJ1-1; possibly TRBD1 for D (5 bases). This CDR3 is 14 amino acids long. Germline V CDR1 and CDR2: SGHTA, FQGNSA. V was clipped by 4 bases and J by 5 bases, with 14 bases between them. The CDR3 here is CASSYGAVETEAFF. The CDR3 DNA reads as TGTGCCAGCAGCTATGGGGCCGTCGAGACTGAAGCTTTCTTT.

The chain combines TRBV2 with TRBJ2-5, with 9 bases identical to TRBD1. The length of the CDR3 is 15 residues. From germline, CDR1 is SNHLY and CDR2 FYNNEI. V lost 6 bases to trimming and J lost 2 bases; unmatched junction nucleotides: 7. In nucleotides, the CDR3 is TGTGCCAGCAGGAGGACAGGGGTGGGGCAAGAGACCCAGTACTTC. Its translation is CASRRTGVGQETQYF. The whole variable domain, filled in from reference TRBV2 and TRBJ2-5, reads EPEVTQTPSHQVTQMGQEVILRCVPISNHLYFYWYRQILGQKVEFLVSFYNNEISEKSEIFDDQFSVERPDGSNFTLKIRSTKLEDSAMYFCASRRTGVGQETQYFGPGTRLLVL.

The chain couples TRBV20-1 to TRBJ1-1; D remains ambiguous. Per the germline V gene, CDR1 is DFQATT and CDR2 is SNEGSKA (reference sequence). Trimming cost V 3 bases and J 3 bases, with 5 bases left between them. The CDR3 covers 11 residues. The CDR3 sequence is CSASSYTEAFF. The CDR3 nucleotides read TGCAGTGCTAGTTCTTACACTGAAGCTTTCTTT.

The genes are TRBV9 and TRBJ1-3, with no clear D. Germline-derived CDR1 and CDR2 are SGDLS and YYNGEE. CDR3 length: 16 amino acids. V gave up 0 bases and J gave up 0 bases, with 10 bases separating them. CDR3 amino acids: CASSVGASNSGNTIYF. CDR3 sequence (DNA): TGTGCCAGCAGCGTAGGTGCTTCTAACTCTGGAAACACCATATATTTT.